The entry below gives a single T cell receptor beta chain sequence along with its context. These data originate in a study of cytomegalovirus exposure and HLA in healthy donors. Researchers ran the PCR with 60 Vbeta and 13 Jbeta primers. Source study methods: Per a later analysis, the number of unique TCR beta chains was about 80 million, of which about 10 million were shared. Sequencing used immunoSEQ multiplex PCR; TCRdb keeps in-frame clones, though not all of them. For V, J and clone size, that table is used; D and trimming come from the DNA. The sample includes about 81,000 clones, just over 75% of them seen just once. The source of this sequence is a man aged 50 or older in good health and CMV-seropositive. The sample consisted of PBMCs.

The CDR3 reads CASKQGENIQYF. CDR3 DNA sequence: TGTGCCAGCAAACAGGGGGAAAACATTCAGTACTTC. The rearrangement uses TRBV2 and TRBJ2-4, with 8 bases identical to TRBD1. V shed 7 bases, J shed 5 bases, and the junction held 1 base outside the gene matches. The germline gives CDR1 SNHLY, CDR2 FYNNEI. The CDR3 has 12 amino acids.